A single sample gave rise to the 3 T cell receptor beta chains below, sequenced in a study of CD8 T cells in ankylosing spondylitis. Study outcomes and limitations: A motif in TCR beta, a set of eight highly homologous variants, appeared characteristic of ankylosing spondylitis blood.

These TCRs are of unknown antigen specificity. MiXCR, applied by TCRdb to the 5' RACE reads, yields one record per CDR3 protein. The sample yields around 770,000 distinct CDR3 sequences, 10% to 15% seen once. Sequences were obtained from blood, either unsorted or a sorted T cell fraction (not recorded which). These receptors all come from a male donor with ankylosing spondylitis.

The table lists this clonotype with many counts. The chain uses TRBV7-9 and TRBJ1-6; 7 bases map to TRBD1. Losses at the gene ends were 5 bases for V and 10 bases for J; bases not matched to a gene: 11. The CDR3 covers 15 residues. Germline loops: CDR1 SEHNR, CDR2 FQNEAQ (reference sequence). CDR3 DNA: TGTGCCAGCAGCACAACAGGGGCCGATCGGTCACCCCTCCACTTT. It yields the protein CASSTTGADRSPLHF.

This clonotype was counted many times. V and J are TRBV7-8 and TRBJ1-6; D unresolved. V was pared by 3 bases and J by 5 bases, with 11 bases between. The V gene's germline CDR1 is SGHVS and CDR2 FQNEAQ. There are 15 residues in the CDR3. This CDR3 is CASSFGRENNSPLHF. In DNA form, the CDR3 reads TGTGCCAGCAGCTTTGGACGGGAAAATAATTCACCCCTCCACTTT. The entire variable domain, with the rest obtained from reference TRBV7-8 and TRBJ1-6, is as follows: GAGVSQSPRYKVAKRGQDVALRCDPISGHVSLFWYQQALGQGPEFLTYFQNEAQLDKSGLPSDRFFAERPEGSVSTLKIQRTQQEDSAVYLCASSFGRENNSPLHFGNGTRLTVT.

This clonotype was seen more than once but under ten times. CDR3 loop: CASSLGWRGQGQDEQFF. Here the CDR3 DNA reads TGTGCCAGCAGTTTGGGGTGGCGGGGACAGGGCCAAGATGAGCAGTTCTTC. V usage is TRBV27 and J usage is TRBJ2-1; 9 bases map to TRBD1. The CDR3 consists of 17 residues. V was pared by 3 bases and J by 8 bases, with 14 bases of the junction left unmatched. Germline assignment: CDR1 MNHEY and CDR2 SMNVEV (reference sequence).